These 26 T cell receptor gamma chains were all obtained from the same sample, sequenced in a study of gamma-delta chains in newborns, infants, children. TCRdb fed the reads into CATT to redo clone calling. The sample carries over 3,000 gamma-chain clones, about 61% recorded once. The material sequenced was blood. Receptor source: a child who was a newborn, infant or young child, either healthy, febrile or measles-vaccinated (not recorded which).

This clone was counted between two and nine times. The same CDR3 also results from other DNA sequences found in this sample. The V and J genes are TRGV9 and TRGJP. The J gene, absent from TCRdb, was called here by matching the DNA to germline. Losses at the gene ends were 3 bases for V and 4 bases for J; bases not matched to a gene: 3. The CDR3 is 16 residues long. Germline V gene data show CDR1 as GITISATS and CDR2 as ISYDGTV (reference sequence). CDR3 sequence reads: CALWETQELGKKIKVF. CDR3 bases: TGTGCCTTGTGGGAGACCCAAGAGTTGGGCAAAAAAATCAAGGTATTT.

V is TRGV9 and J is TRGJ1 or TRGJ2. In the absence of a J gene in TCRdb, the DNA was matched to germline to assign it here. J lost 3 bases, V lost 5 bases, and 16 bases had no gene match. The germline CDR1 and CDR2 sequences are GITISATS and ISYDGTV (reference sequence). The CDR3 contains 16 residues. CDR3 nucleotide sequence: TGTGCCTTGTGGGGGGCTCCCGATACGACTTATTATAAGAAACTCTTT. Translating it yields CALWGAPDTTYYKKLF.

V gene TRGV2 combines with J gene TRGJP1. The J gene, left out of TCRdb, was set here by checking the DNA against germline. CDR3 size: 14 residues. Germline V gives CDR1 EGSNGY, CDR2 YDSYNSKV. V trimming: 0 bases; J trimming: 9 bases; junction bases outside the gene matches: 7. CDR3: CATWDGPSSWFKIF. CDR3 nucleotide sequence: TGTGCCACCTGGGACGGGCCCTCCAGTTGGTTCAAGATATTT.

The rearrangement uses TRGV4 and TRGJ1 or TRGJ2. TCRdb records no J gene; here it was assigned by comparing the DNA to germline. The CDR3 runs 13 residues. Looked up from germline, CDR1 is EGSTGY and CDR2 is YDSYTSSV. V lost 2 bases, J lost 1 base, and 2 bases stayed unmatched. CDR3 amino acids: CATWDDNYYKKLF. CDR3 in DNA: TGTGCCACCTGGGATGACAATTATTATAAGAAACTCTTT.

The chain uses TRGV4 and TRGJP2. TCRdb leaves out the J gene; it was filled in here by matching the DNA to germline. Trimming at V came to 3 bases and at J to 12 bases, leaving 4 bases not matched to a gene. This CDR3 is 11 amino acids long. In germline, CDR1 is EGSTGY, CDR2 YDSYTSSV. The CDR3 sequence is CATWDRGIKTF. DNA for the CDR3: TGTGCCACCTGGGATCGGGGGATCAAGACGTTT.

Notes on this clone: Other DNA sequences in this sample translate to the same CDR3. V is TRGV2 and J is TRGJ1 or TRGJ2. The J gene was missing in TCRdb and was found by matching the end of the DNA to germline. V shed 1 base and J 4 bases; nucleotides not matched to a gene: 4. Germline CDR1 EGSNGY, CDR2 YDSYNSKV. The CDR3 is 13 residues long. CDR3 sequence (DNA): TGTGCCACCTGGGACGGCCAATATTATAAGAAACTCTTT. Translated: CATWDGQYYKKLF.

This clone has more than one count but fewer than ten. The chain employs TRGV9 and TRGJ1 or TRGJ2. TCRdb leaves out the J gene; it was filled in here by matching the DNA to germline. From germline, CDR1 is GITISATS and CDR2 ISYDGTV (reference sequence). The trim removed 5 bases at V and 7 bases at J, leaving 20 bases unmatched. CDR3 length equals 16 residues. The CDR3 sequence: CALWAHSGGSRYKKLF. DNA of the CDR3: TGTGCCTTGTGGGCGCACTCGGGAGGGTCAAGATATAAGAAACTCTTT.

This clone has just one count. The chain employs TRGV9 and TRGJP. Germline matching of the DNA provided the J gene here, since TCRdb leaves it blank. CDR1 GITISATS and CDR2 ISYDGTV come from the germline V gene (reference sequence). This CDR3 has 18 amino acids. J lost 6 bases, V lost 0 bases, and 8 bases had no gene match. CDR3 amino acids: CALWEVRRGELGKKIKVF. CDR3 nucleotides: TGTGCCTTGTGGGAGGTGCGGCGAGGAGAGTTGGGCAAAAAAATCAAGGTATTT.

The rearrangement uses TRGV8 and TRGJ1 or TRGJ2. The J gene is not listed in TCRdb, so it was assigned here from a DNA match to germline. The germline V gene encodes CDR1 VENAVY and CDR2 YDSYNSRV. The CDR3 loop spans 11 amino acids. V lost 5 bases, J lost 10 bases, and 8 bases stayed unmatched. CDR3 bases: TGTGCCACCTGGGCCCGAAACAAGAAACTCTTT. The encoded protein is CATWARNKKLF.

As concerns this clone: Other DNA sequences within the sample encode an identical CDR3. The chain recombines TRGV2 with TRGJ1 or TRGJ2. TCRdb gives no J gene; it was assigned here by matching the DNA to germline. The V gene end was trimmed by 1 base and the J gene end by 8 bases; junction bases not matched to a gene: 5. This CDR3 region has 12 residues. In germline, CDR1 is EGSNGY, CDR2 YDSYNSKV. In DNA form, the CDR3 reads TGTGCCACCTGGGACGGTCGCGATAAGAAACTCTTT. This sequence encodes CATWDGRDKKLF.

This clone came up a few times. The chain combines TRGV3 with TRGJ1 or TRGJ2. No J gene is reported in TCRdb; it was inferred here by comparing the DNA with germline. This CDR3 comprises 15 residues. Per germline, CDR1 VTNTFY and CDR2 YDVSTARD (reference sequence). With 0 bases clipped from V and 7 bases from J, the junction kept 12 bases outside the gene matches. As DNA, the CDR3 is TGTGCCACCTGGGACAGGCTAGTGCAGGAATATAAGAAACTCTTT. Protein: CATWDRLVQEYKKLF.

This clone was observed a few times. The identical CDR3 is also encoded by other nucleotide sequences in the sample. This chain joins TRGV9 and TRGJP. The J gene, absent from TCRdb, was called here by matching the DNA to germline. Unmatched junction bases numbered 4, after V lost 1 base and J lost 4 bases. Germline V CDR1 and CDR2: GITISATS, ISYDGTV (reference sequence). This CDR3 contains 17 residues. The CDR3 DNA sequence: TGTGCCTTGTGGGAGGTCACCCAAGAGTTGGGCAAAAAAATCAAGGTATTT. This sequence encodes CALWEVTQELGKKIKVF.

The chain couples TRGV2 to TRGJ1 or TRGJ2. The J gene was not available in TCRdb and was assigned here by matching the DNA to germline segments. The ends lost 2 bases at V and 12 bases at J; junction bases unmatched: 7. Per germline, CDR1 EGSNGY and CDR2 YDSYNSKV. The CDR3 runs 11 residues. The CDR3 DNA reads TGTGCCACCTGGGACGACGGAACGAAACTCTTT. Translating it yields CATWDDGTKLF.

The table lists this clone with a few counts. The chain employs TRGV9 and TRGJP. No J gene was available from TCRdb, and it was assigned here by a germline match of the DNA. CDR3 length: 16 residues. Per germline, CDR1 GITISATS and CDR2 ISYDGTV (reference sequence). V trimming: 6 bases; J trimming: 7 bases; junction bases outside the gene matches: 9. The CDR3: CALWSSSELGKKIKVF. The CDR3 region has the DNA TGTGCCTTGTGGTCGAGCTCGGAGTTGGGCAAAAAAATCAAGGTATTT.

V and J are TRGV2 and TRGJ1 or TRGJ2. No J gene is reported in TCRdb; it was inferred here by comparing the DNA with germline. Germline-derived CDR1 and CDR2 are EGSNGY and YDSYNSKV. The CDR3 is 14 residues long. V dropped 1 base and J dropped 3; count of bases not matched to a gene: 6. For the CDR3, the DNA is TGTGCCACCTGGGACGGCCTGACTTATTATAAGAAACTCTTT. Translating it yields CATWDGLTYYKKLF.

The CDR3 loop reads CALWERNYYKKLF. The DNA for the CDR3 is TGTGCCTTGTGGGAGCGGAATTATTATAAGAAACTCTTT. This chain joins TRGV9 and TRGJ1 or TRGJ2. The J gene, missing from TCRdb, was assigned here through DNA to germline matching. V lost 3 bases and J lost 0; bases outside the gene matches: 2. This CDR3 is 13 amino acids long. CDR1 and CDR2 from the germline V gene are GITISATS and ISYDGTV (reference sequence).

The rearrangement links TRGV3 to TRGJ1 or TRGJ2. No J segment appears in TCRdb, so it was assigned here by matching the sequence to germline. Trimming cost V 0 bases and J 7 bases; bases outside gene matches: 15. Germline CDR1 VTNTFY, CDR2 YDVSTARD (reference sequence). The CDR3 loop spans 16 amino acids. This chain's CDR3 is CATWDRMPGDFYKKLF. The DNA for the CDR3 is TGTGCCACCTGGGACAGGATGCCTGGGGATTTCTATAAGAAACTCTTT.

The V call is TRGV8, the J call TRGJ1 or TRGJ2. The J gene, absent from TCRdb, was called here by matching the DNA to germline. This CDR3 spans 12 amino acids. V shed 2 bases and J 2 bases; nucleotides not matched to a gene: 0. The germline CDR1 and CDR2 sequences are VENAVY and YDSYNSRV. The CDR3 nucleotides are TGTGCCACCTGGGATAATTATTATAAGAAACTCTTT. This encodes CATWDNYYKKLF.

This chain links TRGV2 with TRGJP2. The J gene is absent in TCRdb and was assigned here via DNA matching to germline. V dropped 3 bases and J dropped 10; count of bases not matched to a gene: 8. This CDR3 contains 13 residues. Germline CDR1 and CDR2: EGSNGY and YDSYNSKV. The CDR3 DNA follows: TGTGCCACCTGGGACAATTATCGTTGGATCAAGACGTTT. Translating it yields CATWDNYRWIKTF.

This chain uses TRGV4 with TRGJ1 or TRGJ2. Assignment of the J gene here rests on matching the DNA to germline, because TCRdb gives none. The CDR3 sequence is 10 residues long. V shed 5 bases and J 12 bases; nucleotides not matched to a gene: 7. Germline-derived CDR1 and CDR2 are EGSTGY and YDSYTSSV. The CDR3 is CATWVEWKLF. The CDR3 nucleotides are TGTGCCACCTGGGTTGAATGGAAACTCTTT.

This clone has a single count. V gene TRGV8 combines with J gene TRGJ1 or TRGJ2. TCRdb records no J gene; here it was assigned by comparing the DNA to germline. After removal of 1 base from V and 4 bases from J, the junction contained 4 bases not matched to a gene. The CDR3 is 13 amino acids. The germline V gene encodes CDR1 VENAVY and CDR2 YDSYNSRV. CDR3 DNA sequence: TGTGCCACCTGGGATAGATCGTATTATAAGAAACTCTTT. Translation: CATWDRSYYKKLF.

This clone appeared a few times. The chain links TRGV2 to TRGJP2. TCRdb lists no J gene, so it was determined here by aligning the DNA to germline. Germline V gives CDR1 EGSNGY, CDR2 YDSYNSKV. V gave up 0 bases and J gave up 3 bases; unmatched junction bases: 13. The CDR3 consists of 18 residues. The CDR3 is CATWDGPVRLGSDWIKTF. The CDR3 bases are TGTGCCACCTGGGACGGGCCCGTCCGACTTGGTAGTGATTGGATCAAGACGTTT.

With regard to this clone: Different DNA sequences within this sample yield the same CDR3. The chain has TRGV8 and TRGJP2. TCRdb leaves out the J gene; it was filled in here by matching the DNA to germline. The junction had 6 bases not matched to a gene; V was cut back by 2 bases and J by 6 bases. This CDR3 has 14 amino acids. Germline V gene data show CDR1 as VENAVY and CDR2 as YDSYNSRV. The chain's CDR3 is CATWDTRGDWIKTF. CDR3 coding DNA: TGTGCCACCTGGGATACCCGTGGTGATTGGATCAAGACGTTT.

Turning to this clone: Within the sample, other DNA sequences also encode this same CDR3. CDR3 region: CALWDRELGKKIKVF. The CDR3, as DNA: TGTGCCTTGTGGGATAGGGAGTTGGGCAAAAAAATCAAGGTATTT. The chain carries TRGV9 and TRGJP. TCRdb records no J gene; here it was assigned by comparing the DNA to germline. Germline CDR1 is GITISATS and CDR2 is ISYDGTV (reference sequence). V lost 4 bases to trimming and J lost 7 bases; unmatched junction nucleotides: 4. This CDR3 comprises 15 residues.

CDR3 residues: CALWDYRLYKKLF. The CDR3, as DNA: TGTGCCTTGTGGGATTACAGACTTTATAAGAAACTCTTT. The rearrangement joins TRGV9 to TRGJ1 or TRGJ2. TCRdb offers no J gene call, so here the DNA was matched to germline to obtain one. V shed 4 bases and J 6 bases; nucleotides not matched to a gene: 9. From germline, CDR1 is GITISATS and CDR2 ISYDGTV (reference sequence). This CDR3 spans 13 amino acids.

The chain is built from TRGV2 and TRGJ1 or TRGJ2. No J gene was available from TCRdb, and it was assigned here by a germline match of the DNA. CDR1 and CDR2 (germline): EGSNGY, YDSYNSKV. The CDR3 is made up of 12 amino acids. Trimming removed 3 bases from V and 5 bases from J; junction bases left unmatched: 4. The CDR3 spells CATWDWNYKKLF. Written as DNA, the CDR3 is TGTGCCACCTGGGACTGGAATTATAAGAAACTCTTT.